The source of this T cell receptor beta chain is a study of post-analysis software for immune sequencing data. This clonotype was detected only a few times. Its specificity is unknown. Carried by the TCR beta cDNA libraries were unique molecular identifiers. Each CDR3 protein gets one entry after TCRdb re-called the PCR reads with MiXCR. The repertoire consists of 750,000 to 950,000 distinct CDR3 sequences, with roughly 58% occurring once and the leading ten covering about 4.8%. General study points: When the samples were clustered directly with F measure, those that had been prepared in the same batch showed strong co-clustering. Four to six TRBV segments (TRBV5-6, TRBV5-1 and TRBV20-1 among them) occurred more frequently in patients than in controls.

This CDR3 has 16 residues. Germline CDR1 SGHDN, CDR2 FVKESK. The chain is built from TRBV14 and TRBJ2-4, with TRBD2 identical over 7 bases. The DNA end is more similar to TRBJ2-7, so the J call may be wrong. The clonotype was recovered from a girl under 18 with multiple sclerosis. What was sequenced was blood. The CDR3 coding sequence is TGTGCCAGCAGCCAAGGACCCGCTAGCGGTCAATACGAGCAGTACTTC. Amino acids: CASSQGPASGQYEQYF.